This entry lists 19 T cell receptor beta chains sequenced from one sample in a study of blood T cell repertoires in COVID-19. Generated by immunoSEQ multiplex PCR, the TCRdb table keeps only in-frame clones and is missing some. Among approximately 200,000 clones listed, about nine tenths were seen once. Sequencing was carried out using peripheral blood. The receptor set was obtained from a man aged 65 to 85 with acute or convalescent COVID-19.

The J gene is TRBJ2-7, the V gene TRBV28; 7 nucleotides align to TRBD1. This CDR3 is built from 14 residues. In germline, CDR1 is MDHEN, CDR2 SYDVKM. The V gene end was trimmed by 5 bases and the J gene end by 3 bases; junction bases not matched to a gene: 7. CDR3: CASSPGTEYYEQYF. DNA for the CDR3: TGTGCCAGCAGTCCCGGGACAGAGTACTACGAGCAGTACTTC.

The chain recombines TRBV5-5 with TRBJ1-5, with 8 bases aligning to TRBD1. After removal of 3 bases from V and 0 bases from J, the junction contained 8 bases not matched to a gene. The CDR3 is 17 residues long. Germline assignment: CDR1 SGHKS and CDR2 YYEKEE (reference sequence). CDR3 residues: CASSSRPTGDSNQPQHF. The CDR3 DNA reads as TGTGCCAGCAGCTCCCGTCCGACAGGGGATAGCAATCAGCCCCAGCATTTT.

The chain employs TRBV18 and TRBJ1-6, with TRBD1 as a possible D gene (6 bases). Trimming took off 6 bases at V and 8 bases at J, with 17 bases between the two ends. CDR1 KGHSH and CDR2 LQKENI come from the germline V gene. The CDR3 runs 15 residues. The CDR3 here is CASSPRQAPDSPLHF. The CDR3 DNA is TGTGCCAGCTCTCCTCGACAGGCCCCAGATTCACCCCTCCACTTT. Complete variable domain (other parts from reference TRBV18 and TRBJ1-6): NAGVMQNPRHLVRRRGQEARLRCSPMKGHSHVYWYRQLPEEGLKFMVYLQKENIIDESGMPKERFSAEFPKEGPSILRIQQVVRGDSAAYFCASSPRQAPDSPLHFGNGTRLTVT.

The chain links TRBV27 to TRBJ2-2, with 10 bases matching TRBD2. After removal of 3 bases from V and 6 bases from J, the junction contained 16 bases not matched to a gene. Germline assignment: CDR1 MNHEY and CDR2 SMNVEV (reference sequence). The length of the CDR3 is 19 residues. The CDR3 nucleotides are TGTGCCAGCAGTTTGACGGGGGTATCTAGCGGGAGTCGGTCCGGGGAGCTGTTTTTT. It specifies CASSLTGVSSGSRSGELFF.

V usage is TRBV4-2 and J usage is TRBJ2-2; 9 bases agree with TRBD2. With V trimmed by 0 bases and J by 6 bases, 5 bases remained unmatched. CDR3 length: 16 residues. From germline, CDR1 is LGHNA and CDR2 YNFKEQ. Here the CDR3 DNA reads TGTGCCAGCAGCCAAGATAGTAGCGGGAGTTCCGGGGAGCTGTTTTTT. Its protein product is CASSQDSSGSSGELFF.

A few counts support this clone. The chain is built from TRBV19 and TRBJ1-5; TRBD1 aligns across 9 bases. The CDR3 is 14 residues long. V gave up 5 bases and J gave up 4 bases; unmatched junction bases: 3. The germline V gene encodes CDR1 LNHDA and CDR2 SQIVND (reference sequence). The chain's CDR3 is CASSLGQGNQPQHF. Here the CDR3 DNA reads TGTGCCAGTAGTCTGGGACAGGGTAATCAGCCCCAGCATTTT.

This sequence joins TRBV7-8 and TRBJ2-3; 7 nucleotides align to TRBD1. The CDR3 extends over 16 amino acids. Per germline, CDR1 SGHVS and CDR2 FQNEAQ. V lost 5 bases and J lost 5; bases outside the gene matches: 13. DNA for the CDR3: TGTGCCAGCAGCGCATCGGGAAGGGGGCAGAAAGATACGCAGTATTTT. Its protein product is CASSASGRGQKDTQYF.

This clone was counted a single time. The J gene is TRBJ2-7, the V gene TRBV11-3; tentatively, D is TRBD1 (5 bases). Trimming shortened V by 5 bases and J by 1 base, and 15 bases separated the two germline ends. Per the germline V gene, CDR1 is SGHNT and CDR2 is YENEEA. CDR3 length equals 15 residues. CDR3 in DNA: TGTGCCAGCAGCCCCGGACCAGGGAAGTCCTACGAGCAGTACTTC. It yields the protein CASSPGPGKSYEQYF.

The chain combines TRBV18 with TRBJ2-1; 13 bases agree with TRBD2. Germline CDR1 is KGHSH and CDR2 is LQKENI. Losses at the gene ends were 3 bases for V and 13 bases for J; bases not matched to a gene: 3. The CDR3 contains 13 residues. CDR3 nucleotides: TGTGCCAGCTCACCCGGACTAGCGGGAGAACAGTTCTTC. This sequence encodes CASSPGLAGEQFF.

The chain has TRBV28 and TRBJ1-2, with 9 bases identical to TRBD1. The CDR3 has 15 residues. J was trimmed by 8 bases and V by 5 bases; bases with no gene match: 12. Looked up from germline, CDR1 is MDHEN and CDR2 is SYDVKM. The CDR3 here is CASSGTGTGHRGYTF. DNA for the CDR3: TGTGCCAGCAGTGGAACCGGGACAGGGCATAGAGGCTACACCTTC.

V gene TRBV5-1 combines with J gene TRBJ2-3, with a tentative D call TRBD2 (5 bases). With 0 bases removed from V and 1 base from J, the gap between germline ends came to 12 bases. The germline V gene encodes CDR1 SGHRS and CDR2 YFSETQ. The CDR3 extends over 16 amino acids. CDR3 DNA sequence: TGCGCCAGCAGCTTGGCGGTGGCGAGGGGCACAGATACGCAGTATTTT. Amino acids: CASSLAVARGTDTQYF.

The rearrangement links TRBV29-1 to TRBJ2-7, with TRBD2 matching 7 bases. The CDR3 loop spans 12 amino acids. V shed 4 bases, J shed 2 bases, and the junction held 2 bases outside the gene matches. CDR1 SQVTM and CDR2 ANQGSEA come from the germline V gene. CDR3 DNA sequence: TGCAGCGTTGGCGGGGGAACCTACGAGCAGTACTTC. Translation gives CSVGGGTYEQYF.

V and J are TRBV4-2 and TRBJ1-2; D not resolved. The CDR3 has 14 residues. Germline CDR1 LGHNA, CDR2 YNFKEQ. Trimming shortened V by 1 base and J by 3 bases, and 9 bases separated the two germline ends. CDR3 amino acids: CASSQVLLDYGYTF. The CDR3 DNA reads TGTGCCAGCAGCCAAGTCCTGCTAGACTATGGCTACACCTTC.

The rearrangement joins TRBV5-5 to TRBJ2-5, with D possibly TRBD2 on 6 matching bases. This CDR3 has 13 residues. Germline CDR1 and CDR2: SGHKS and YYEKEE (reference sequence). V lost 2 bases to trimming and J lost 5 bases, with 10 bases between them. The CDR3 loop reads CASSFGGEETQYF. The CDR3, as DNA: TGTGCCAGCAGCTTCGGAGGGGAGGAGACCCAGTACTTC. Drawing the rest from reference TRBV5-5 and TRBJ2-5, the complete variable domain is DAGVTQSPTHLIKTRGQQVTLRCSPISGHKSVSWYQQVLGQGPQFIFQYYEKEERGRGNFPDRFSARQFPNYSSELNVNALLLGDSALYLCASSFGGEETQYFGPGTRLLVL.

This CDR3 is CSGRQGTDTQYF. The CDR3 DNA reads as TGCAGCGGTAGACAGGGCACAGATACGCAGTATTTT. The chain carries TRBV29-1 and TRBJ2-3, with a possible D match to TRBD1 (6 bases). Trimming cost V 7 bases and J 1 base, with 9 bases left between them. Germline assignment: CDR1 SQVTM and CDR2 ANQGSEA. The CDR3 has 12 amino acids.

The rearrangement uses TRBV18 and TRBJ1-5, with a weak D call TRBD1 (6 bases). Germline values: CDR1 KGHSH, CDR2 LQKENI. The CDR3 contains 15 residues. Trimming took 8 bases from V and 0 from J, leaving 14 bases between them. CDR3 coding DNA: TGTGCCAGCGCAGACAGGCGCCTTAGCAATCAGCCCCAGCATTTT. This translates into CASADRRLSNQPQHF.

V gene TRBV19 combines with J gene TRBJ2-4, with 8 bases lining up with TRBD2. CDR1 LNHDA and CDR2 SQIVND come from the germline V gene (reference sequence). V dropped 0 bases and J dropped 2; count of bases not matched to a gene: 9. The CDR3 runs to 18 residues. The CDR3 region has the DNA TGTGCCAGTAGTATAGATTTAGCGGGGACTTCATCCAAAAACATTCAGTACTTC. It translates to CASSIDLAGTSSKNIQYF.

The V and J genes are TRBV19 and TRBJ2-7; 13 nucleotides match TRBD2. The CDR3 is 15 residues long. Germline CDR1 LNHDA, CDR2 SQIVND (reference sequence). The V gene end was trimmed by 5 bases and the J gene end by 2 bases; junction bases not matched to a gene: 3. CDR3 nucleotide sequence: TGTGCCAGTAGTTTTGGACTAGCGGGAGCCTACGAGCAGTACTTC. Its protein is CASSFGLAGAYEQYF.

The chain joins TRBV9 to TRBJ2-7, with D tentatively TRBD2 (6 bases). Germline-derived CDR1 and CDR2 are SGDLS and YYNGEE. Trimming pared 4 bases from V and 2 bases from J, leaving 13 bases between. The CDR3 loop spans 14 amino acids. The CDR3 region is CASSPGGGPYEQYF. The CDR3 DNA reads TGTGCCAGCAGCCCCGGGGGTGGCCCCTACGAGCAGTACTTC.